The 22 T cell receptor beta chains below all came from one sample that was sequenced in a study of T cell responses to AZD1222 COVID-19 vaccine. Produced via immunoSEQ multiplex PCR; TCRdb's table is partial and in-frame only. The table includes 95,000 to 150,000 clones, around 82% detected once. Here the sequenced sample was peripheral blood, taken on day 0 of AZD1222 vaccination. All receptors come from an adult in good health.

The chain carries TRBV5-6 and TRBJ1-2, with 8 bases lining up with TRBD1. The J segment lost 0 bases and the V segment lost 7 bases, leaving 11 bases of the junction unmatched. Per the germline V gene, CDR1 is SGHDT and CDR2 is YYEEEE. This CDR3 has 16 amino acids. CDR3 sequence: CASRAGGPASNYGYTF. The CDR3 region has the DNA TGTGCCAGCCGCGCAGGGGGCCCCGCTTCTAACTATGGCTACACCTTC.

The J gene is TRBJ1-6, the V gene TRBV18; 9 positions match TRBD1. CDR1 KGHSH and CDR2 LQKENI come from the germline V gene. The CDR3 contains 15 residues. Trimming took 5 bases from V and 8 from J; bases not matched to a gene: 7. CDR3 sequence: CASSVETGGHSPLHF. CDR3 DNA sequence: TGTGCCAGCTCAGTCGAGACAGGGGGACATTCACCCCTCCACTTT.

This chain connects TRBV6-5 to TRBJ1-1; 11 bases align to TRBD1. CDR1 and CDR2 from the germline V gene are MNHEY and SVGAGI. The trim removed 5 bases at V and 6 bases at J, leaving 5 bases unmatched. This CDR3 contains 14 residues. CDR3 in DNA: TGTGCCAGCAGTCCGGACAGGGGGCGGGCTGAAGCTTTCTTT. It translates to CASSPDRGRAEAFF.

This clone was observed once. The V call is TRBV7-6, the J call TRBJ2-3, with 11 bases fitting TRBD2. V shed 4 bases and J 2 bases; nucleotides not matched to a gene: 8. This CDR3 is 17 amino acids long. From germline, CDR1 is SGHVS and CDR2 FNYEAQ. The chain's CDR3 is CASSYAPGLADTDTQYF. CDR3 bases: TGTGCCAGCAGCTACGCCCCGGGACTAGCGGACACAGATACGCAGTATTTT.

This clone was found once. This chain uses TRBV19 with TRBJ1-5; 7 nucleotides align to TRBD1. The germline CDR1 and CDR2 sequences are LNHDA and SQIVND (reference sequence). The CDR3 loop spans 13 amino acids. Trimming removed 5 bases from V and 8 bases from J; junction bases left unmatched: 6. CDR3 in DNA: TGTGCCAGTAGTCAGACAGGGCCGGAGCCCCAGCATTTT. As protein: CASSQTGPEPQHF. Looking up the rest from reference TRBV19 and TRBJ1-5 gives the full variable domain: DGGITQSPKYLFRKEGQNVTLSCEQNLNHDAMYWYRQDPGQGLRLIYYSQIVNDFQKGDIAEGYSVSREKKESFPLTVTSAQKNPTAFYLCASSQTGPEPQHFGDGTRLSIL.

The rearrangement uses TRBV6-5 and TRBJ1-5; 10 bases match TRBD1. CDR1 and CDR2 (germline): MNHEY, SVGAGI. Trimming took 6 bases from V and 9 from J; bases not matched to a gene: 5. CDR3 length equals 13 residues. CDR3 DNA: TGTGCCAGCAGACGACAGGGGGCGGGGCCCCAGCATTTT. Its translation: CASRRQGAGPQHF.

The chain recombines TRBV10-3 with TRBJ2-3; 13 bases align to TRBD2. With 7 bases clipped from V and 2 bases from J, the junction kept 12 bases outside the gene matches. The CDR3 consists of 18 residues. CDR1 ENHRY and CDR2 SYGVKD come from the germline V gene. The CDR3 sequence: CAINKGLAGTAATDTQYF. DNA of the CDR3: TGTGCCATCAATAAGGGACTAGCGGGGACTGCCGCCACAGATACGCAGTATTTT.

This clone was counted a single time. This sequence joins TRBV7-8 and TRBJ1-5, with D possibly TRBD1 on 6 matching bases. CDR3 size: 17 residues. Germline V gene sequence: CDR1 SGHVS, CDR2 FQNEAQ. The V gene lost 1 base and the J gene lost 0 bases, with 13 bases spanning the gap. The CDR3 sequence: CASSLEGRGISNQPQHF. CDR3 DNA sequence: TGTGCCAGCAGCTTAGAGGGCAGGGGCATTAGCAATCAGCCCCAGCATTTT.

The V gene is TRBV6-5, the J gene TRBJ1-2; D not certain. Trimming stripped 7 bases from V and 2 bases from J, with 14 bases between. This CDR3 has 14 residues. Per germline, CDR1 MNHEY and CDR2 SVGAGI. The CDR3 coding sequence is TGTGCCAGCACCTTAGGGTGGGTCAACTATGGCTACACCTTC. The encoded protein is CASTLGWVNYGYTF.

The chain links TRBV28 to TRBJ1-6; no definite D call. Trimming removed 2 bases from V and 7 bases from J, with 21 bases in between. CDR3 length: 18 amino acids. Germline V gene sequence: CDR1 MDHEN, CDR2 SYDVKM. CDR3 in DNA: TGTGCCAGCAGTTTACCCCAGGCGGGCATAAGTAAGAATTCACCCCTCCACTTT. The encoded protein is CASSLPQAGISKNSPLHF.

This sequence joins TRBV2 and TRBJ1-2, with 8 bases lining up with TRBD1. CDR1 and CDR2 from the germline V gene are SNHLY and FYNNEI. The CDR3 covers 12 residues. The V and J ends lost 9 bases and 8 bases, in that order; junction bases with no gene match: 8. This CDR3 reads CARLGQGGGYTF. The CDR3, as DNA: TGTGCCAGACTAGGACAGGGAGGAGGCTACACCTTC.

The J gene is TRBJ2-2, the V gene TRBV2, with 7 bases aligning to TRBD2. Germline CDR1 SNHLY, CDR2 FYNNEI. This CDR3 has 16 residues. The J segment lost 6 bases and the V segment lost 0 bases, leaving 7 bases of the junction unmatched. The CDR3 nucleotides read TGTGCCAGCAGTGAAGCGAGACTAGCAGGGCCCGGGGAGCTGTTTTTT. The encoded protein is CASSEARLAGPGELFF.

The V gene is TRBV18, the J gene TRBJ2-7; TRBD2 might be the D (5 bases). This CDR3 is 16 amino acids long. Trimming removed 3 bases from V and 1 base from J, with 16 bases in between. Germline V gives CDR1 KGHSH, CDR2 LQKENI. The CDR3 loop is CASSPSRSRVSYEQYF. CDR3 DNA: TGTGCCAGCTCACCGTCGAGATCGAGGGTATCCTACGAGCAGTACTTC.

The rearrangement uses TRBV3-1 (or the pseudogene TRBV3-2) and TRBJ2-1; possible D gene TRBD2, 6 bases. V lost 4 bases and J 3 bases, leaving 16 bases between the germline ends. Germline V gene data show CDR1 as LGHDT and CDR2 as YNNKEL (reference sequence). The CDR3 covers 16 residues. CDR3: CASSPPGGDFYNEQFF. In nucleotides, the CDR3 is TGTGCCAGCAGCCCCCCGGGCGGGGATTTCTACAATGAGCAGTTCTTC.

The chain uses TRBV12-3 or TRBV12-4 and TRBJ1-2; D is undetermined. Between the trimmed V and J ends, which lost 8 bases and 0 bases, there was a span of 7 bases. The CDR3 runs 12 residues. CDR3 nucleotides: TGTGCCAGCGGGCCTACTAACTATGGCTACACCTTC. As protein: CASGPTNYGYTF.

This clone was seen a handful of times. This sequence joins TRBV9 and TRBJ1-2; D perhaps matches TRBD1 (5 bases). Germline values: CDR1 SGDLS, CDR2 YYNGEE. This CDR3 has 17 amino acids. V gave up 7 bases and J gave up 7 bases, with 29 bases separating them. CDR3 nucleotide sequence: TGTGCCAGCGGACCCTCCGAGACAGTCCTCCGAGGGAGTGGCTACACCTTC. Amino acids: CASGPSETVLRGSGYTF.

The rearrangement uses TRBV20-1 and TRBJ1-6; D is unclear. The CDR3 extends over 14 amino acids. Germline lookup yields CDR1 DFQATT and CDR2 SNEGSKA (reference sequence). Deletions cut 3 bases from V and 5 bases from J, with 11 bases between. This CDR3 reads CSASRTADNSPLHF. In DNA form, the CDR3 reads TGCAGTGCTAGTAGGACCGCTGATAATTCACCCCTCCACTTT.

J is TRBJ1-2 and V is TRBV6-6; D unresolved. The V end lost 0 bases, the J end lost 4 bases, and 6 bases lay between the germline ends. CDR3 length equals 13 residues. Germline V CDR1 and CDR2: MNHNY, SVGAGI (reference sequence). The CDR3 sequence: CASSYSQSYGYTF. CDR3 DNA: TGTGCCAGCAGTTACTCTCAGTCCTATGGCTACACCTTC.

The V gene is TRBV5-1, the J gene TRBJ2-7; TRBD1 might be the D (6 bases). The CDR3 totals 15 residues. The V and J ends lost 0 bases and 2 bases respectively, with 12 bases between them. CDR1 and CDR2 (germline): SGHRS, YFSETQ. CDR3 protein: CASSLEQGTTYEQYF. The CDR3 region has the DNA TGCGCCAGCAGCTTGGAACAGGGCACAACCTACGAGCAGTACTTC.

The rearrangement joins TRBV6-1 to TRBJ1-6; 10 bases are shared with TRBD1. The CDR3 is made up of 15 amino acids. The germline V gene encodes CDR1 MNHNS and CDR2 SASEGT. V lost 3 bases, J lost 10 bases, and 6 bases stayed unmatched. DNA for the CDR3: TGTGCCAGCAGTGACCCGGGACAGGGGATATCACCCCTCCACTTT. Translated: CASSDPGQGISPLHF.

The chain employs TRBV6-4 and TRBJ2-2; D unclear. Trimming pared 10 bases from V and 0 bases from J, leaving 15 bases between. The V gene's germline CDR1 is MRHNA and CDR2 SNTAGT. The CDR3 covers 15 residues. The CDR3 region has the DNA TGTGCCACCAGCCAGGACGCAGCGAACACCGGGGAGCTGTTTTTT. Amino acids: CATSQDAANTGELFF.

Comment on this clone: Sequence at one end of the junction differs from germline and may be a read error. The chain links TRBV27 to TRBJ1-4; D is possibly TRBD1 (5 bases). The V gene's germline CDR1 is MNHEY and CDR2 SMNVEV (reference sequence). The length of the CDR3 is 12 residues. CDR3 residues: CTSRGKEEKLFF. In DNA, the CDR3 is TGTACCAGCCGGGGGAAAGAAGAAAAACTGTTTTTT. The full variable domain, in which reference TRBV27 and TRBJ1-4 provide the parts outside the CDR3, is EAQVTQNPRYLITVTGKKLTVTCSQNMNHEYMSWYRQDPGLGLRQIYYSMNVEVTDKGDVPEGYKVSRKEKRNFPLILESPSPNQTSLYFCTSRGKEEKLFFGSGTQLSVL.